The 7 T cell receptor beta chains below all came from one sample that was sequenced in a study of cytomegalovirus exposure and HLA in healthy donors. Data came from immunoSEQ multiplex PCR; TCRdb stores just in-frame clones and leaves some out. The table lists around 120,000 clones, 85% to 90% of them singletons. The sequenced sample consisted of PBMCs. The origin of the receptors is a woman aged 18 to 35 in good health and CMV-seronegative.

Here the CDR3 reads CASRGGPDTQYF. The CDR3 DNA reads TGTGCCAGCAGGGGTGGGCCAGATACGCAGTATTTT. This chain links TRBV7-2 with TRBJ2-3; D gene unclear. The CDR3 covers 12 residues. V lost 6 bases and J 4 bases, leaving 8 bases between the germline ends. CDR1 SGHTA and CDR2 FQGNSA come from the germline V gene.

The chain joins TRBV18 to TRBJ2-7; 9 nucleotides match TRBD1. CDR1 KGHSH and CDR2 LQKENI come from the germline V gene. The CDR3 length is 14 residues. V was clipped by 4 bases and J by 1 base; unmatched bases: 2. This CDR3 reads CASSHRGQSYEQYF. CDR3 sequence (DNA): TGTGCCAGCTCACACAGGGGGCAGTCCTACGAGCAGTACTTC.

The chain joins TRBV2 to TRBJ2-7, with 7 bases matching TRBD1. The V gene end was trimmed by 1 base and the J gene end by 9 bases; junction bases not matched to a gene: 12. CDR1 and CDR2 (germline): SNHLY, FYNNEI. The CDR3 is 15 residues long. CDR3 loop: CASSEDRGETTGQYF. The CDR3 DNA is TGTGCCAGCAGTGAAGACAGGGGTGAAACAACGGGGCAGTACTTC.

The CDR3 is CASSLVTSGTYNEQFF. The CDR3 DNA is TGTGCCAGCAGCTTAGTTACCAGCGGGACCTACAATGAGCAGTTCTTC. This chain links TRBV7-8 with TRBJ2-1, with 7 bases fitting TRBD2. V shed 1 base, J shed 2 bases, and the junction held 5 bases outside the gene matches. Germline V gene lookup returns CDR1 SGHVS and CDR2 FQNEAQ. The CDR3 totals 16 residues.

The chain has TRBV28 and TRBJ2-7; 10 bases are a match to TRBD2. Germline V lookup: CDR1 MDHEN, CDR2 SYDVKM. This CDR3 is built from 15 residues. With V trimmed by 2 bases and J by 3 bases, 4 bases remained unmatched. CDR3 sequence reads: CASSLQAGGVYEQYF. CDR3 DNA sequence: TGTGCCAGCAGTTTACAAGCGGGGGGGGTCTACGAGCAGTACTTC.

This chain links TRBV18 with TRBJ1-1; a possible D gene is TRBD1 (6 bases). The CDR3 consists of 16 residues. Trimming removed 4 bases at V and 0 bases at J, with 15 bases between. Germline CDR1 and CDR2: KGHSH and LQKENI. CDR3 sequence reads: CASSLTGSWVNTEAFF. The CDR3 nucleotides are TGTGCCAGCTCACTAACAGGGTCGTGGGTGAACACTGAAGCTTTCTTT.

The V gene is TRBV5-1, the J gene TRBJ1-2; TRBD1 matches at 7 bases. Trimming at V came to 0 bases and at J to 6 bases, leaving 8 bases not matched to a gene. The CDR3 loop spans 15 amino acids. Germline loops: CDR1 SGHRS, CDR2 YFSETQ. The CDR3 DNA reads TGCGCCAGCAGCTTGGTTCAGGGGGTCGCCCATGGCTACACCTTC. Its protein product is CASSLVQGVAHGYTF.